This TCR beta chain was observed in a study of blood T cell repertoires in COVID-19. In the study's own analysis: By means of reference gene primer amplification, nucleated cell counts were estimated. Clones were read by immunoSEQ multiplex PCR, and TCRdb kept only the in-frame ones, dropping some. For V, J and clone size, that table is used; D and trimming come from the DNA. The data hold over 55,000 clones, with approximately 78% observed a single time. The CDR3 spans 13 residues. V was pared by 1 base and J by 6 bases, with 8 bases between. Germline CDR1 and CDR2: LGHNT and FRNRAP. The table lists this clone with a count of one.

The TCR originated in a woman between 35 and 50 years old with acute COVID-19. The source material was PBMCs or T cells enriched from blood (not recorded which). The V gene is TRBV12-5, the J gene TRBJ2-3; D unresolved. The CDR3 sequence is CASGLEWQDTQYF. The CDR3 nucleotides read TGTGCTAGTGGTTTGGAGTGGCAGGATACGCAGTATTTT.